This TCR beta chain is from a study of OX40 agonist ivuxolimab in advanced cancers. Study findings and constraints: Determination of antigen specificity was not performed for the expanded peripheral T cells. CD4+ and CD8+ blood T cells expanded clonally by week 6 at 0.1 to 3.0 mg/kg. Several nonresponders also turned out to have low normalized T-cell clonal expansion.

The sampling schedule covered blood at baseline, cycle 4 day 1, and cycle 7 day 1. Sequencing used immunoSEQ multiplex PCR; TCRdb keeps in-frame clones, though not all of them. Of over 50,000 clones listed, roughly 82% were seen once; the top ten hold 3.9%. This clone was counted only a few times. The target antigen is unknown. Trimming at V came to 2 bases and at J to 3 bases, leaving 8 bases not matched to a gene. Germline lookup yields CDR1 SGHRS and CDR2 YFSETQ. The CDR3 consists of 16 residues. Source: CD4+ or CD8+ T cells sorted from blood, taken in a trial of the OX40 agonist ivuxolimab. The TCR sequence derives from an adult with an advanced solid tumor such as melanoma, head and neck, liver or kidney cancer. The chain uses TRBV5-1 and TRBJ2-1; 7 bases map to TRBD2. CDR3 protein: CASSLSGGSVYNEQFF. The DNA of the CDR3 is TGCGCCAGCAGCTTATCGGGGGGAAGCGTCTACAATGAGCAGTTCTTC. The whole variable domain, remainder taken from reference TRBV5-1 and TRBJ2-1, is KAGVTQTPRYLIKTRGQQVTLSCSPISGHRSVSWYQQTPGQGLQFLFEYFSETQRNKGNFPGRFSGRQFSNSRSEMNVSTLELGDSALYLCASSLSGGSVYNEQFFGPGTRLTVL.